This T cell receptor (beta chain) was sequenced during a study of CD8+ T cells in alopecia areata. As for treatment: oral pan-JAK inhibitor, 5-10 mg twice daily. Starting from PBMCs, sorting isolated CD4+ and CD8+ T cells. Investigators isolated RNA and reverse transcribed it into cDNA to act as the sequencing template. TCRdb's copy holds only in-frame clones and misses some; the assay was immunoSEQ multiplex PCR. The repertoire has over 150,000 clones, around three fifths of them found once; the top ten carry 14%. As concerns this clone: Its antigen is currently unknown.

Study-wide results and caveats: The study found that many expanded lesional clones persisted in scalp and blood during tofacitinib.

This CDR3 is built from 12 residues. The germline CDR1 and CDR2 sequences are LNHDA and SQIVND (reference sequence). The ends were cut back, 2 bases at V and 10 bases at J, with 9 bases in the middle. This specimen was CD4+ T cells sorted from blood, taken at week 24, from a patient treated with tofacitinib. The chain joins TRBV19 to TRBJ1-5; the D gene is possibly TRBD1 (6 bases). The sequence was obtained from a human donor with alopecia areata. CDR3 nucleotides: TGTGCCAGTAGTATACCGGACAGTCCCCAGCATTTT. Translation gives CASSIPDSPQHF.